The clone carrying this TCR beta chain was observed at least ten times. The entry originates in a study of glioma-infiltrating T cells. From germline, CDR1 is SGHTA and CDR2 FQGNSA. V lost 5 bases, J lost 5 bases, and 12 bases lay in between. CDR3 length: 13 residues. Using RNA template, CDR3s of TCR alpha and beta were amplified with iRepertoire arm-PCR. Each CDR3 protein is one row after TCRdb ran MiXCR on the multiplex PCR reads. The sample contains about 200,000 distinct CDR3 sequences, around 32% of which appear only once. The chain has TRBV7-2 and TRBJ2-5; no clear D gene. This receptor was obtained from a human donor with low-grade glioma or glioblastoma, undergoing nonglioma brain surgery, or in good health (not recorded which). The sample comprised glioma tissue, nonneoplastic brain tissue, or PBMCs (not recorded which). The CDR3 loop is CASSGNAQETQYF. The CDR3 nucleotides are TGTGCCAGCAGCGGCAACGCCCAGGAGACCCAGTACTTC.